The rows below give T cell receptor beta chains drawn from one sample of a study of blood T cell repertoires in COVID-19. Using immunoSEQ multiplex PCR, the repertoire was profiled, and TCRdb retains in-frame clones only, with some absent. The profile shows 100,000 to 150,000 clones, over 70% of them singletons. The sample was peripheral blood. These receptors were taken from a woman between 65 and 79 years old with acute or convalescent COVID-19. CDR3s include the opening cysteine and the closing phenylalanine or tryptophan.

>TRBV24-1|TRBJ2-6
CATSDPRTVSGANVLTF
>TRBV30|TRBJ1-2
CAWMRGSRGYTF
>TRBV6-5|TRBJ1-5
CASSYYGHPNQPQHF
>TRBV19|TRBJ1-5
CASSISQGASQPQHF
>TRBV5-1|TRBJ1-5
CASSLAWQGSGNQPQHF
>TRBV18|TRBJ2-5
CASSPLALVAQETQYF
>TRBV4-1|TRBJ1-4
CASSQSRGPNEKLFF
>TRBV30|TRBJ1-2
CAWSEGTGPAGYGYTF
>TRBV6-5|TRBJ2-3
CASSYSHGEGGTQYF
>TRBV15|TRBJ2-7
CATSRAPGYEQYF
>TRBV5-4|TRBJ2-4
CASSYLGTGGNIQYF
>TRBV19|TRBJ2-3
CASSLLAGGTDTQYF
>TRBV7-9|TRBJ2-2
CASSLGGLAGELFF
>TRBV18|TRBJ1-2
CASSPPGRGYGYTF
>TRBV30|TRBJ1-6
CAWRAWPDTSPLHF
>TRBV7-9|TRBJ2-1
CASSSAPSQQFF
>TRBV3-1/TRBV3-2|TRBJ1-6
CASSQDRQSSYNSPLHF
>TRBV6-6|TRBJ1-3
CASKRGDGNTIYF
>TRBV7-3|TRBJ2-3
CASSLTGLVTDTQYF
>TRBV4-1|TRBJ1-2
CASSKPGQSYGYTF
>TRBV5-4|TRBJ2-3
CASSQPSSGATDTQYF
>TRBV30|TRBJ2-7
CAWSRERGEYF
>TRBV5-1|TRBJ1-5
CASSFNGNQPQHF
>TRBV6-1|TRBJ2-2
CASSEQGARTGELFF
>TRBV10-2|TRBJ2-1
CASSGGGSYNEQFF
>TRBV21-1|TRBJ2-7
CASNLGERMYEQYF
>TRBV28|TRBJ1-4
CASSYSGQVNEKLFF
>TRBV9|TRBJ2-3
CASFPRTGTDTQYF
>TRBV5-1|TRBJ2-3
CASSLLTGGRTDTQYF
>TRBV7-9|TRBJ1-5
CASSLGTGNQPQHF
>TRBV28|TRBJ2-7
CASSNQGSYEQYF
>TRBV7-9|TRBJ1-1
CASSLGTGQQAFF
>TRBV2|TRBJ1-5
CASRPRDRENQPQHF
>TRBV6-5|TRBJ1-2
CASSRQQGTYGYTF
>TRBV7-9|TRBJ2-7
CASSLRTGIGEQYF
>TRBV30|TRBJ1-2
CAWSRDSDGYTF
>TRBV27|TRBJ1-6
CASSFGQGGNSPLHF
>TRBV30|TRBJ2-3
CAWSAGQGFTDTQYF
>TRBV28|TRBJ2-7
CASISSGDLLEQYF
>TRBV6-2/TRBV6-3|TRBJ1-5
CASSYGPYQPQHF
>TRBV18|TRBJ2-7
CASSPPPGGDEQYF
>TRBV7-9|TRBJ1-5
CASSTGQGGSNQPQHF
>TRBV18|TRBJ1-3
CASSGELQISGNTIYF
>TRBV2|TRBJ1-4
CASTLGLPGYEKLFF
>TRBV6-5|TRBJ1-5
CASSYSQGVQPQHF
>TRBV5-1|TRBJ1-6
CASSRTGRNSPLHF
>TRBV19|TRBJ2-1
CASKPGQGSYNEQFF
>TRBV9|TRBJ2-1
CASSDPRAPGGNEQFF
>TRBV27|TRBJ1-1
CASSFDRVSTEAFF
>TRBV7-3|TRBJ1-1
CASSLRQGQNTEAFF
>TRBV5-1|TRBJ1-5
CASSIIPGQNQPQHF